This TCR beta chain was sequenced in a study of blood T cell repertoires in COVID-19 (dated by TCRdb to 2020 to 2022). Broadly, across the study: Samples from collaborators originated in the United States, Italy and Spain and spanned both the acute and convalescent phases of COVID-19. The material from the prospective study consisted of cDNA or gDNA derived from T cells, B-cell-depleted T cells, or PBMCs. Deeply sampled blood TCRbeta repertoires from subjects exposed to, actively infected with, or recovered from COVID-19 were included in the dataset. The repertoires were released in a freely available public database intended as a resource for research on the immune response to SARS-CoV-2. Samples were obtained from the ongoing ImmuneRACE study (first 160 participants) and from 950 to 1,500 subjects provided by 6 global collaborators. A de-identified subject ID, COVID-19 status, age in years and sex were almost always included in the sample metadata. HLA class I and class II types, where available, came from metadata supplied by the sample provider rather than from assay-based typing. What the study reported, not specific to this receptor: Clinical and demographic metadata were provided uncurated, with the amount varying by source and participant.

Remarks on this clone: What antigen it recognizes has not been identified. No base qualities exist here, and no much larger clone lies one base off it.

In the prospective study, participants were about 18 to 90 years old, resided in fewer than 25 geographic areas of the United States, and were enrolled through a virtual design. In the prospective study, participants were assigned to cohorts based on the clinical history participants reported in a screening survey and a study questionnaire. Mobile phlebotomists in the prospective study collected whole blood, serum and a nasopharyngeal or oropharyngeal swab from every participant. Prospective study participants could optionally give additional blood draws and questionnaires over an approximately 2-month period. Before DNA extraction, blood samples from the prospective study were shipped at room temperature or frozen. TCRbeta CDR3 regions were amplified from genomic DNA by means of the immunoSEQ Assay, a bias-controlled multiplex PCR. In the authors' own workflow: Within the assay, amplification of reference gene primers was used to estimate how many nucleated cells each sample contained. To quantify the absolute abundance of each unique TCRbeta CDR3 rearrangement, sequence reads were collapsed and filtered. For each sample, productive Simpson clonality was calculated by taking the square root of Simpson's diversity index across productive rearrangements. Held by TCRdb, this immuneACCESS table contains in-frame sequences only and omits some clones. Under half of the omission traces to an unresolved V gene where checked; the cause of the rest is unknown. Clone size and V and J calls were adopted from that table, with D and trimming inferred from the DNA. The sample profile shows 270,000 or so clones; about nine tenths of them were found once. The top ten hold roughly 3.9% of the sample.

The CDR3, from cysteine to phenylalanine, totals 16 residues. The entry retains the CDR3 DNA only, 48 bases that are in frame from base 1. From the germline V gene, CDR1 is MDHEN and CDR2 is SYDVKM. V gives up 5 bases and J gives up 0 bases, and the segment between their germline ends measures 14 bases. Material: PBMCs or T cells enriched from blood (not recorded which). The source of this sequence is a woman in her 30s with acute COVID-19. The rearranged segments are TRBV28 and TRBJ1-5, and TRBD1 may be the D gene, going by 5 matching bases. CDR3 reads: CASSIIDRGSNQPQHF. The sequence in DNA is TGTGCCAGCAGTATAATAGACAGAGGTAGCAATCAGCCCCAGCATTTT.